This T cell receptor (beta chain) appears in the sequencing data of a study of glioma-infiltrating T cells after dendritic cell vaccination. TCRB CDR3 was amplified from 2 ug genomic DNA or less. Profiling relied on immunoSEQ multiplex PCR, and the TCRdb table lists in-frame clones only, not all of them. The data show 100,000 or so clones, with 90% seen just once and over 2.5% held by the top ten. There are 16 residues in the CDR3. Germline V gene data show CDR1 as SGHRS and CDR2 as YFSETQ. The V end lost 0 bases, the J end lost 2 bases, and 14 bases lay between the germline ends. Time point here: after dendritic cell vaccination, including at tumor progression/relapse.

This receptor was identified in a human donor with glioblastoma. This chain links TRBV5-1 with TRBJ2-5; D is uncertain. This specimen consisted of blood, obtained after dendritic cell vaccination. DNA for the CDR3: TGCGCCAGCAGCTTGGGTGTCGGAGAGCTACAAGAGACCCAGTACTTC. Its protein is CASSLGVGELQETQYF.